The subject of this entry is one T cell receptor beta chain. These data originate in a study of blood T cells in healthy people across ages. A second PCR of 7 to 11 cycles used a sample-barcoded 5' primer and a J-beta primer mix. Each cDNA molecule was tagged by a template-switch adaptor that had 12 random nucleotides. Each of the samples gave a minimum of 2.5 million paired-end reads that contained CDR3. Each CDR3 protein is one row after TCRdb ran MiXCR on the 5' RACE reads. Of some 640,000 distinct CDR3 sequences in the sample, approximately 50% are singletons; the top ten hold 30% to 40%. Each sample gave at least 6.5 million isolated PBMCs. Per sample, at least 5.5 micrograms of total RNA were extracted. CDR3 length: 15 residues. The ends lost 2 bases at V and 11 bases at J; junction bases unmatched: 16. The germline V gene encodes CDR1 DFQATT and CDR2 SNEGSKA (reference sequence).

This clonotype was obtained from a woman aged 55-70 years in good health. The gene calls are TRBV20-1 and TRBJ2-5; 8 nucleotides match TRBD2. The sample comprised blood. The CDR3 coding sequence is TGCAGTGCTAGAAATCGACTAGCGACGAACAATGAGCAGTACTTC. Translation: CSARNRLATNNEQYF.